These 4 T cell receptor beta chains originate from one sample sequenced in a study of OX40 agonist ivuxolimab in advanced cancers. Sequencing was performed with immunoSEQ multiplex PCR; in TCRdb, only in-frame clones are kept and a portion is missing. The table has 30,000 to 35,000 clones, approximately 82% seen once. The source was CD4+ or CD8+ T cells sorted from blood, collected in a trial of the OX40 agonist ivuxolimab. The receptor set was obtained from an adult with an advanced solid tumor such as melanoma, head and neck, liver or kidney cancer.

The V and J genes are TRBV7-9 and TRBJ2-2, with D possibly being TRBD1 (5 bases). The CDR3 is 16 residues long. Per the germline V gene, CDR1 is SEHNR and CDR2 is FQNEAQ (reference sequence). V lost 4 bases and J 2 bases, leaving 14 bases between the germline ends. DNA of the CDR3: TGTGCCAGCAGCTCCCTAGGGCAGGGAAACACCGGGGAGCTGTTTTTT. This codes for CASSSLGQGNTGELFF.

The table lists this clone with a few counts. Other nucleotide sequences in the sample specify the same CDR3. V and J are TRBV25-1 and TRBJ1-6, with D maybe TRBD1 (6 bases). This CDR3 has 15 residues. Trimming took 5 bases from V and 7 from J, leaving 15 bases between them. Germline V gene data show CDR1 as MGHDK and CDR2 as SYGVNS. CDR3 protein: CASSPSRGANSPLHF. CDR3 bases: TGTGCCAGCAGTCCATCACGGGGGGCAAATTCACCCCTCCACTTT. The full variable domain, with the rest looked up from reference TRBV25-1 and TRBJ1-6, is EADIYQTPRYLVIGTGKKITLECSQTMGHDKMYWYQQDPGMELHLIHYSYGVNSTEKGDLSSESTVSRIRTEHFPLTLESARPSHTSQYLCASSPSRGANSPLHFGNGTRLTVT.

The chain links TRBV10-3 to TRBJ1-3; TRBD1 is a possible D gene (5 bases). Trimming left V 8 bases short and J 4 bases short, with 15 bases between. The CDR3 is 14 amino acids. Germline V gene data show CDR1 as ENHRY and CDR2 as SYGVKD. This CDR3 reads CAIWDAGSGNTIYF. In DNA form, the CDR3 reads TGTGCCATCTGGGACGCGGGGTCGGGAAACACCATATATTTT.

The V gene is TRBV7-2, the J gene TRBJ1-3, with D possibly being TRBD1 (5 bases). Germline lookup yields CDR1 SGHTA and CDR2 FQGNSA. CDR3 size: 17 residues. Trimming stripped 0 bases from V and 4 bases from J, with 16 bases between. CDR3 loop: CASSLAGGTLVGNTIYF. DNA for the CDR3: TGTGCCAGCAGCTTAGCCGGGGGGACTCTAGTAGGAAACACCATATATTTT.